Listed below are T cell receptor beta chains from one sample, sequenced in a study of vaccination effects on CD4 cells after COVID-19. Sequenced by immunoSEQ multiplex PCR; TCRdb stores in-frame clones only, minus some. The sample records about 74,000 clones, roughly 80% being singletons. No cognate antigen is known for these TCRs. The sample here was CD4+ T cells from PBMCs cultured without peptide, taken before COVID-19 vaccination. The source of these receptors is a human donor who received a COVID-19 vaccine. CDR3s include the opening cysteine and the closing phenylalanine or tryptophan. The D gene is left open where the match is weak. The size entry is marked missing in some rows and otherwise reads once, few, many or a size class.

V gene: TRBV18; J gene: TRBJ1-1; clone size: -; D gene: TRBD1; CDR3 length: 14; CDR3 DNA: TGTGCCAGCTCACCGGGACAGGGTCCCACTGAAGCTTTCTTT; CDR3 protein: CASSPGQGPTEAFF
V gene: TRBV4-1; J gene: TRBJ1-4; clone size: -; D gene: -; CDR3 length: 16; CDR3 DNA: TGCGCCAGCAGCCAAGTGAGTGGGGCGGCTAATGAAAAACTGTTTTTT; CDR3 protein: CASSQVSGAANEKLFF
V gene: TRBV2; J gene: TRBJ2-2; clone size: few; D gene: TRBD1; CDR3 length: 14; CDR3 DNA: TGTGCCAGCCTCAAGGGGACAGGGGTGCCCTCCGCGTTTTTT; CDR3 protein: CASLKGTGVPSAFF
V gene: TRBV5-1; J gene: TRBJ1-6; clone size: -; D gene: -; CDR3 length: 16; CDR3 DNA: TGCGCCAGCAGCCCTGCCCCGGGGGCGAAAAATTCACCCCTCCACTTT; CDR3 protein: CASSPAPGAKNSPLHF
V gene: TRBV29-1; J gene: TRBJ1-4; clone size: -; D gene: TRBD1; CDR3 length: 16; CDR3 DNA: TGCAGCGTTGAAGGGGGCGGACAGGGGGCGTACGAAAAACTGTTTTTT; CDR3 protein: CSVEGGGQGAYEKLFF
V gene: TRBV6-5; J gene: TRBJ1-2; clone size: once; D gene: -; CDR3 length: 15; CDR3 DNA: TGTGCCAGCAGTTACAACGGGAGGTCTAACTATGGCTACACCTTC; CDR3 protein: CASSYNGRSNYGYTF
V gene: TRBV12-5; J gene: TRBJ1-4; clone size: -; D gene: -; CDR3 length: 13; CDR3 DNA: TGTGCTAGTGGTTTCAGAGGACACCAAAAACTGTTTTTT; CDR3 protein: CASGFRGHQKLFF
V gene: TRBV11-3; J gene: TRBJ2-2; clone size: -; D gene: -; CDR3 length: 12; CDR3 DNA: TGTGCCAGCAGCCTCAGGGGTGGGGAGCTGTTTTTT; CDR3 protein: CASSLRGGELFF
V gene: TRBV5-1; J gene: TRBJ2-3; clone size: -; D gene: -; CDR3 length: 15; CDR3 DNA: TGCGCCAGCAGCCCCACAATACCTCCTACAGATACGCAGTATTTT; CDR3 protein: CASSPTIPPTDTQYF
V gene: TRBV6-5; J gene: TRBJ1-1; clone size: -; D gene: TRBD1; CDR3 length: 12; CDR3 DNA: TGTGCCAGCAAATCCGCGGACAGGGCTTCTTTCTTT; CDR3 protein: CASKSADRASFF
V gene: TRBV5-6; J gene: TRBJ1-3; clone size: few; D gene: -; CDR3 length: 12; CDR3 DNA: TGTGCCAGCAGCCGGACTGGAAACACCATATATTTT; CDR3 protein: CASSRTGNTIYF
V gene: TRBV30; J gene: TRBJ1-2; clone size: -; D gene: -; CDR3 length: 14; CDR3 DNA: TGTGCCGGGACTATGTGGGGGGGCAACTATGGCTACACCTTC; CDR3 protein: CAGTMWGGNYGYTF
V gene: TRBV14; J gene: TRBJ1-6; clone size: -; D gene: TRBD1; CDR3 length: 14; CDR3 DNA: TGTGCCAGCAGCTTGGACAGGGTTTATTCACCCCTCCACTTT; CDR3 protein: CASSLDRVYSPLHF
V gene: TRBV7-9; J gene: TRBJ1-2; clone size: -; D gene: TRBD1; CDR3 length: 15; CDR3 DNA: TGTGCCAGCACCTCTGGGCAGACAGGGATAAGTGGCTACACCTTC; CDR3 protein: CASTSGQTGISGYTF
V gene: TRBV6-5; J gene: TRBJ2-1; clone size: -; D gene: -; CDR3 length: 15; CDR3 DNA: TGTGCCAGCAGCCTGGACAGAATCTCCTACAATGAGCAGTTCTTC; CDR3 protein: CASSLDRISYNEQFF
V gene: TRBV30; J gene: TRBJ1-1; clone size: -; D gene: -; CDR3 length: 13; CDR3 DNA: TGTGCCTGGAGTGTTCACCGCTGGACTGAAGCTTTCTTT; CDR3 protein: CAWSVHRWTEAFF
V gene: TRBV3-1/TRBV3-2; J gene: TRBJ2-3; clone size: -; D gene: TRBD2; CDR3 length: 18; CDR3 DNA: TGTGCCAGCAGCCAAGATCTCATAGCGGGGGGGTCCACAGATACGCAGTATTTT; CDR3 protein: CASSQDLIAGGSTDTQYF
V gene: TRBV2; J gene: TRBJ2-5; clone size: -; D gene: -; CDR3 length: 12; CDR3 DNA: TGTGCCAGTCGACTAGTCCAACAGACCCAGTACTTC; CDR3 protein: CASRLVQQTQYF
V gene: TRBV7-2; J gene: TRBJ2-4; clone size: few; D gene: TRBD2; CDR3 length: 16; CDR3 DNA: TGTGCCAGCAGCTTAAAAGCGGGGGGGCCTCAGGACATTCAGTACTTC; CDR3 protein: CASSLKAGGPQDIQYF
V gene: TRBV4-3; J gene: TRBJ1-2; clone size: -; D gene: -; CDR3 length: 16; CDR3 DNA: TGCGCCAGCAGCCCAGACCAGGTTGAAGCGGCCTATGGCTACACCTTC; CDR3 protein: CASSPDQVEAAYGYTF
V gene: TRBV6-4; J gene: TRBJ2-3; clone size: -; D gene: TRBD2; CDR3 length: 19; CDR3 DNA: TGTGCCAGCAGTGCCCACGGTAAAACTAGCGGACTAATCACAGATACGCAGTATTTT; CDR3 protein: CASSAHGKTSGLITDTQYF
V gene: TRBV5-1; J gene: TRBJ2-3; clone size: -; D gene: -; CDR3 length: 15; CDR3 DNA: TGCGCCAGCAGCTCATACAGTTCTAGCACAGATACGCAGTATTTT; CDR3 protein: CASSSYSSSTDTQYF
V gene: TRBV10-3; J gene: TRBJ2-1; clone size: -; D gene: TRBD2; CDR3 length: 19; CDR3 DNA: TGTGCCATCAGCCCGGGACTAGCGGGGGTCTCACGATCCTACAATGAGCAGTTCTTC; CDR3 protein: CAISPGLAGVSRSYNEQFF
V gene: TRBV7-8; J gene: TRBJ2-3; clone size: -; D gene: TRBD2; CDR3 length: 16; CDR3 DNA: TGTGCCAGCAGCTTAGTAGCGGGGGGAAGCACAGATACGCAGTATTTT; CDR3 protein: CASSLVAGGSTDTQYF
V gene: TRBV30; J gene: TRBJ1-3; clone size: -; D gene: -; CDR3 length: 14; CDR3 DNA: TGTGCCTGGGGAAAAGGATTATCTGGAAACACCATATATTTT; CDR3 protein: CAWGKGLSGNTIYF
V gene: TRBV6-2/TRBV6-3; J gene: TRBJ2-5; clone size: -; D gene: TRBD1; CDR3 length: 13; CDR3 DNA: TGTGCCAGCAGCCGGACAGGGATGGAGACCCAGTACTTC; CDR3 protein: CASSRTGMETQYF
V gene: TRBV3-1/TRBV3-2; J gene: TRBJ1-4; clone size: -; D gene: -; CDR3 length: 13; CDR3 DNA: TGTGCCAGCAGCCAAGAAACGGATGAAAAACTGTTTTTT; CDR3 protein: CASSQETDEKLFF
V gene: TRBV7-2; J gene: TRBJ1-5; clone size: -; D gene: -; CDR3 length: 14; CDR3 DNA: TGTGCCAGCAGCTCCCAGAGGGGGTATCAGCCCCAGCATTTT; CDR3 protein: CASSSQRGYQPQHF
V gene: TRBV2; J gene: TRBJ1-2; clone size: -; D gene: -; CDR3 length: 14; CDR3 DNA: TGTGCCAGCAGGGACGACAGGACGGACTATGGCTACACCTTC; CDR3 protein: CASRDDRTDYGYTF
V gene: TRBV15; J gene: TRBJ1-4; clone size: -; D gene: TRBD1; CDR3 length: 15; CDR3 DNA: TGTGCCACCAGCAGAGCACGTCTCGGGACAGGGGATAGGATTTTT; CDR3 protein: CATSRARLGTGDRIF
V gene: TRBV3-1/TRBV3-2; J gene: TRBJ1-2; clone size: once; D gene: -; CDR3 length: 13; CDR3 DNA: TGTGCCAGCAGCCAAGGGGAGAACTATGGCTACACCTTC; CDR3 protein: CASSQGENYGYTF
V gene: TRBV10-3; J gene: TRBJ1-3; clone size: -; D gene: -; CDR3 length: 18; CDR3 DNA: TGTGCCATCAGTGAACGGCAGTGGATCAATCCTTCTGGAAACACCATATATTTT; CDR3 protein: CAISERQWINPSGNTIYF
V gene: TRBV12-3/TRBV12-4; J gene: TRBJ1-5; clone size: -; D gene: -; CDR3 length: 12; CDR3 DNA: TGTGCCAGCAGTTTACGTAATCAGCCCCAGCATTTT; CDR3 protein: CASSLRNQPQHF
V gene: TRBV5-1; J gene: TRBJ2-5; clone size: -; D gene: TRBD1; CDR3 length: 14; CDR3 DNA: TGCGCCAGCAGCCGTAAGACAGGGGGGGAGACCCAGTACTTC; CDR3 protein: CASSRKTGGETQYF
V gene: TRBV10-3; J gene: TRBJ2-3; clone size: -; D gene: TRBD2; CDR3 length: 17; CDR3 DNA: TGTGCCATCAGGACGGGACTAGCGGGCCTCGCCACAGATACGCAGTATTTT; CDR3 protein: CAIRTGLAGLATDTQYF